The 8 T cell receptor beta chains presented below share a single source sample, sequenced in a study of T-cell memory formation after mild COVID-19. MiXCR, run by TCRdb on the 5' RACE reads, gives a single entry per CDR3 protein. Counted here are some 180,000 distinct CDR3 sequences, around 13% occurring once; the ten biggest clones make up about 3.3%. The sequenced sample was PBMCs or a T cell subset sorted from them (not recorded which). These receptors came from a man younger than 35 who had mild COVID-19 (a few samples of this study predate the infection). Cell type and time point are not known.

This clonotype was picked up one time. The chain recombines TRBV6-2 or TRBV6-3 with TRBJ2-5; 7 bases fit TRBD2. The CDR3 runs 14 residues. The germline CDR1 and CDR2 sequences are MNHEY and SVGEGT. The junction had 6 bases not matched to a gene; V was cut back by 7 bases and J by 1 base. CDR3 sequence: CASIMSGAQETQYF. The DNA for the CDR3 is TGTGCCAGCATTATGAGCGGGGCCCAAGAGACCCAGTACTTC.

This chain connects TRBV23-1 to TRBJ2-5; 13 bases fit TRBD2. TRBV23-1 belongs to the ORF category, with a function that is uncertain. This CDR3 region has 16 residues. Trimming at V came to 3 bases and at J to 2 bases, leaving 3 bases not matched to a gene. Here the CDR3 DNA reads TGCGCCAGCAGTCACCCGACTAGCGGGGGGCAAGAGACCCAGTACTTC. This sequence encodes CASSHPTSGGQETQYF.

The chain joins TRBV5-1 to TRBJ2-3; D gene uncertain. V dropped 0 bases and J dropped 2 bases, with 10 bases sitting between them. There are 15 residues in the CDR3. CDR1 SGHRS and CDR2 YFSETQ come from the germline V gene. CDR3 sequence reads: CASSLASGATDTQYF. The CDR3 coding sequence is TGCGCCAGCAGCTTGGCTTCTGGCGCCACAGATACGCAGTATTTT.

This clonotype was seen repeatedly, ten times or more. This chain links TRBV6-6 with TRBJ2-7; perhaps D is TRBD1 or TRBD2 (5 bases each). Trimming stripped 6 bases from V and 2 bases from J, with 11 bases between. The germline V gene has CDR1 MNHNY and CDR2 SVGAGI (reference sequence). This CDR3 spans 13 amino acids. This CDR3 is CASSRGGTYEQYF. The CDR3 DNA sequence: TGTGCCAGCAGCCGTGGGGGTACCTACGAGCAGTACTTC.

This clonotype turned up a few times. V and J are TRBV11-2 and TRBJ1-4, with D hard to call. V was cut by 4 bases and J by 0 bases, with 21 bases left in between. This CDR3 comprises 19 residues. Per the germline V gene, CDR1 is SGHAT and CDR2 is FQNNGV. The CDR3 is CASSSLSPRHLATNEKLFF. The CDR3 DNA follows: TGTGCCAGCAGCTCGCTATCCCCGAGACACCTTGCAACTAATGAAAAACTGTTTTTT.

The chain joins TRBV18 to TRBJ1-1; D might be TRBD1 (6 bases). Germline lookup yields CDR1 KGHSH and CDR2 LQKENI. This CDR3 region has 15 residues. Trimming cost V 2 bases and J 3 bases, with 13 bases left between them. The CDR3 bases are TGTGCCAGCTCACCAAGGGGGTATGGGGACACTGAAGCTTTCTTT. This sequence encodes CASSPRGYGDTEAFF. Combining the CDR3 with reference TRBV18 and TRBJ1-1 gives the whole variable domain NAGVMQNPRHLVRRRGQEARLRCSPMKGHSHVYWYRQLPEEGLKFMVYLQKENIIDESGMPKERFSAEFPKEGPSILRIQQVVRGDSAAYFCASSPRGYGDTEAFFGQGTRLTVV.

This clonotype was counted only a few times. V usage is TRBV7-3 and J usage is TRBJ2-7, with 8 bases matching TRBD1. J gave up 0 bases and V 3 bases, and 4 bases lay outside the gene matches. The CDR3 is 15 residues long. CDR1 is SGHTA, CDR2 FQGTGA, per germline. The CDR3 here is CASSFGQGGSYEQYF. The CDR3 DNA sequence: TGTGCCAGCAGCTTTGGACAGGGAGGCTCCTACGAGCAGTACTTC. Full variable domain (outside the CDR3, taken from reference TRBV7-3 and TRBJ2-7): GAGVSQTPSNKVTEKGKYVELRCDPISGHTALYWYRQSLGQGPEFLIYFQGTGAADDSGLPNDRFFAVRPEGSVSTLKIQRTERGDSAVYLCASSFGQGGSYEQYFGPGTRLTVT.

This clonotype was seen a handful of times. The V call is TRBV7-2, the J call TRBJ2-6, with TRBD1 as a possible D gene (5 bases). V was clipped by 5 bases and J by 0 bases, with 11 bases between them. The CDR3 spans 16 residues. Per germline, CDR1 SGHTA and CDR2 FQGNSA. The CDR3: CASSPRGISGANVLTF. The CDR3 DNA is TGTGCCAGCAGCCCAAGGGGAATCTCTGGGGCCAACGTCCTGACTTTC.